This TCR beta chain derives from a study of persistence of HIV-infected CD4 T cells. Study results and caveats: Within sorted populations, more oligoclonal TCRs accompanied more oligoclonal proviruses.

The V gene's germline CDR1 is SGHTA and CDR2 FQGNSA. Germline trimming cut 1 base from V and 4 bases from J; bases unmatched to any gene: 8. The CDR3 is 16 residues long. The immunoSEQ assay was version 4, run in survey mode. Clones were sequenced by immunoSEQ multiplex PCR, and TCRdb holds only the in-frame ones, with some missing. The data hold 35,000 to 50,000 clones, with roughly 92% observed a single time. Cells were stimulated nonspecifically with anti-CD3/anti-CD28 magnetic beads. CD4+ T cells upregulating both CD40 ligand and CD69 were sorted as responding cells. The sample holds one count of this clone. Its antigen remains unidentified.

The source of this sequence is an adult man with HIV who was CMV-seropositive. The rearrangement joins TRBV7-2 to TRBJ2-7, with TRBD1 matching 9 bases. Sequencing was performed on CD4+ T cells sorted from PBMCs after roughly 17-hour stimulation, taken from a patient who received antiretroviral therapy. CDR3 in DNA: TGTGCCAGCAGCTTAGACCCGGGACAGGGAAGGTACGAGCAGTACTTC. Its protein is CASSLDPGQGRYEQYF.